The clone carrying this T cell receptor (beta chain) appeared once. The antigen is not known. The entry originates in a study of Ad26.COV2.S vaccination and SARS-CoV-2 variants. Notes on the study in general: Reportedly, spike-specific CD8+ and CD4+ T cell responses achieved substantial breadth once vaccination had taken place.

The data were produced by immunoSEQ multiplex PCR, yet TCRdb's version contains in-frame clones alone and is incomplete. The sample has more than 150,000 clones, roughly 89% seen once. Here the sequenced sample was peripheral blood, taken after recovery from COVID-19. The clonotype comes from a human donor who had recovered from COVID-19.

CDR3 amino acids: CATSRDRQLSEQYF. CDR3 DNA: TGTGCCACCAGCAGAGATCGACAGCTCTCCGAGCAGTACTTC. This chain uses TRBV15 with TRBJ2-7; TRBD1 is a possible D gene (5 bases). CDR1 and CDR2 (germline): LNHNV, YYDKDF (reference sequence). The CDR3 has 14 amino acids. With 0 bases removed from V and 6 bases from J, the gap between germline ends came to 12 bases. Full variable domain (rest looked up from reference TRBV15 and TRBJ2-7): DAMVIQNPRYQVTQFGKPVTLSCSQTLNHNVMYWYQQKSSQAPKLLFHYYDKDFNNEADTPDNFQSRRPNTSFCFLDIRSPGLGDTAMYLCATSRDRQLSEQYFGPGTRLTVT.